Shown below are 13 T cell receptor beta chains from a single sample sequenced in a study of T cell repertoires in cytomegalovirus infection. TCRdb re-called the reads through MiXCR, storing one row per CDR3 protein. Of approximately 1,000,000 distinct CDR3 sequences in the sample, around 29% are singletons; the top ten hold over 13%. No antigen has been assigned to these receptors. Sequenced material: cultured CD8+ T cells from PBMCs, taken from culture after CMV antigen stimulation. These receptors all come from a human donor in good health (CMV status not recorded). Some clones in this sample may be carry-over from other donors' samples.

Concerning this clonotype itself: Its ends do not fully match the called genes, so a read error is possible. The V call is TRBV27, the J call TRBJ1-5, with D unclear. This CDR3 contains 15 residues. Germline loops: CDR1 MNHEY, CDR2 SMNVEV (reference sequence). The DNA for the CDR3 is TGTGCCAACAGTTTAACGGTATATAGCAATCAGCCCCAGCATTTT. Its protein is CANSLTVYSNQPQHF.

This chain connects TRBV7-9 to TRBJ1-5; tentatively, D is TRBD1 (6 bases). This CDR3 has 14 residues. The germline V gene encodes CDR1 SEHNR and CDR2 FQNEAQ (reference sequence). V dropped 6 bases and J dropped 6 bases, with 15 bases sitting between them. The DNA for the CDR3 is TGTGCCAGCAGTCCCGAGGACAGATTTCAGCCCCAGCATTTT. This codes for CASSPEDRFQPQHF. The whole variable domain, remainder taken from reference TRBV7-9 and TRBJ1-5, is DTGVSQNPRHKITKRGQNVTFRCDPISEHNRLYWYRQTLGQGPEFLTYFQNEAQLEKSRLLSDRFSAERPKGSFSTLEIQRTEQGDSAMYLCASSPEDRFQPQHFGDGTRLSIL.

This chain connects TRBV11-2 to TRBJ2-5; D is unclear. V shed 1 base and J shed 4 bases, with 7 bases lying between them. CDR3 length equals 13 residues. CDR1 is SGHAT and CDR2 is FQNNGV in the germline V gene. CDR3 loop: CASSLVGTETQYF. The CDR3 DNA reads TGTGCCAGCAGCTTAGTGGGCACAGAGACCCAGTACTTC.

This clonotype was counted only a few times. The chain carries TRBV27 and TRBJ1-5, with no clear D. The germline gives CDR1 MNHEY, CDR2 SMNVEV (reference sequence). The germline V and J ends were trimmed by 3 bases and 7 bases, with 10 bases remaining between them. The CDR3 sequence is 13 residues long. The chain's CDR3 is CASSFGFGQPQHF. CDR3 DNA: TGTGCCAGCAGTTTCGGATTCGGGCAGCCCCAGCATTTT.

This clonotype has more than one count but fewer than ten. The chain carries TRBV2 and TRBJ2-2, with 9 nucleotides matching TRBD2. This CDR3 contains 18 residues. V trimming: 5 bases; J trimming: 4 bases; junction bases outside the gene matches: 14. Germline-derived CDR1 and CDR2 are SNHLY and FYNNEI. This CDR3 is CASSPPGAGGRVTGELFF. DNA of the CDR3: TGTGCCAGCAGTCCCCCCGGGGCGGGGGGGCGCGTCACCGGGGAGCTGTTTTTT. Variable domain in full (rest from reference TRBV2 and TRBJ2-2): EPEVTQTPSHQVTQMGQEVILRCVPISNHLYFYWYRQILGQKVEFLVSFYNNEISEKSEIFDDQFSVERPDGSNFTLKIRSTKLEDSAMYFCASSPPGAGGRVTGELFFGEGSRLTVL.

The J gene is TRBJ1-2, the V gene TRBV12-3 or TRBV12-4; 11 nucleotides align to TRBD1. The CDR3 runs to 16 residues. J was trimmed by 4 bases and V by 5 bases; bases with no gene match: 9. The DNA of the CDR3 is TGTGCCAGCAGTCCCCCGTCCGGACAGGGGGCCTATGGCTACACCTTC. It is translated as CASSPPSGQGAYGYTF.

V gene TRBV28 combines with J gene TRBJ1-3; tentatively, D is TRBD1 (5 bases). The V gene lost 5 bases and the J gene lost 0 bases, with 14 bases spanning the gap. CDR3 length: 16 amino acids. Germline V gene lookup returns CDR1 MDHEN and CDR2 SYDVKM. The CDR3 is CASSPIGTSSGNTIYF. CDR3 nucleotides: TGTGCCAGCAGTCCAATCGGGACTTCCTCTGGAAACACCATATATTTT.

This clonotype appeared many times. The chain links TRBV7-8 to TRBJ2-1; 11 bases agree with TRBD2. J lost 0 bases, V lost 3 bases, and 4 bases had no gene match. Germline CDR1 is SGHVS and CDR2 is FQNEAQ. This CDR3 has 17 residues. CDR3 sequence (DNA): TGTGCCAGCAGCTTGACTAGCGGGGTAAGCTCCTACAATGAGCAGTTCTTC. The encoded protein is CASSLTSGVSSYNEQFF.

In this sample, this clonotype turned up a few times. This chain joins TRBV6-2 or TRBV6-3 and TRBJ1-5; TRBD1 matches at 9 bases. Looked up from germline, CDR1 is MNHEY and CDR2 is SVGEGT. Unmatched junction bases numbered 6, after V lost 8 bases and J lost 4 bases. This CDR3 comprises 14 residues. The CDR3 DNA sequence: TGTGCCAGCGCCTGGACAGGGGCAAATCAGCCCCAGCATTTT. It translates to CASAWTGANQPQHF.

The rearrangement links TRBV20-1 to TRBJ2-7, with D tentatively TRBD1 (5 bases). Trimming left V 2 bases short and J 0 bases short, with 11 bases between. This CDR3 has 14 amino acids. The germline CDR1 and CDR2 sequences are DFQATT and SNEGSKA (reference sequence). The CDR3 spells CSARSDRVSYEQYF. The CDR3 coding sequence is TGCAGTGCTAGAAGCGACAGAGTCTCCTACGAGCAGTACTTC.

The V and J genes are TRBV24-1 and TRBJ1-1, with TRBD1 as a possible D gene (5 bases). The CDR3 is 15 residues long. Trimming stripped 1 base from V and 1 base from J, with 9 bases between. Germline loops: CDR1 KGHDR, CDR2 SFDVKD. CDR3 residues: CATSDFGRENTEAFF. The CDR3 DNA is TGTGCCACCAGTGATTTCGGCAGGGAGAACACTGAAGCTTTCTTT.

This rearrangement joins TRBV12-3 or TRBV12-4 to TRBJ1-1; D is unresolved. Trimming removed 4 bases from V and 7 bases from J, with 16 bases in between. CDR3 length: 14 residues. The CDR3 DNA reads TGTGCCAGCAGTTCCCCTAGAATTACAGATGAAGCTTTCTTT. As protein: CASSSPRITDEAFF.

Details on this clonotype: A much larger clone lies one base from this, so it may be a read error. The chain uses TRBV7-2 and TRBJ2-5, with D maybe TRBD2 (7 bases). CDR1 is SGHTA and CDR2 is FQGNSA in the germline V gene. V dropped 2 bases and J dropped 4 bases, with 14 bases sitting between them. This CDR3 has 15 amino acids. The CDR3 protein is CASSLLGGRTETQYF. The CDR3 DNA reads as TGTGCCAGCAGCTTATTGGGGGGGCGTACAGAGACCCAGTACTTC.